This TCR beta chain was identified in a study of shared clonotypes between healthy human individuals. On the study more broadly: Per-donor plates numbered three CD4 naive, three CD4 memory, two CD8 naive and one CD8 memory. Overall study results and limits: With four donors compared, roughly 5% of naive CD4 clonotypes were shared. Generally, estimated richness proved larger in naive subsets than it did in memory subsets.

Sorted subsets were amplified in replicate PCRs using 150 to 250 ng DNA, around 30,000 T cell genomes. Profiled with immunoSEQ multiplex PCR; TCRdb holds only in-frame clones, not every one. Found here are about 2 million clones, about 95% of them singletons; the top ten hold approximately 1%. The table lists this clone with a count of one. Its matching antigen is unknown. Naive CD8 populations comprised CD45RO-negative cells positively selected for CCR7, excluding terminally differentiated effector memory CD45RA+ cells. This sequence was found in a young man in good health. The specimen sequenced was naive CD8+ T cells sorted from blood.

The CDR3 region has the DNA TGTGCCAGCAGCCCCGCAAGGGACTACGAGCAGTACTTC. It specifies CASSPARDYEQYF. The chain employs TRBV11-2 and TRBJ2-7; no firm D call. CDR3 length: 13 residues. Germline CDR1 reads SGHAT; CDR2 reads FQNNGV. The V end was cut by 5 bases, the J end by 3 bases, with 11 bases between.